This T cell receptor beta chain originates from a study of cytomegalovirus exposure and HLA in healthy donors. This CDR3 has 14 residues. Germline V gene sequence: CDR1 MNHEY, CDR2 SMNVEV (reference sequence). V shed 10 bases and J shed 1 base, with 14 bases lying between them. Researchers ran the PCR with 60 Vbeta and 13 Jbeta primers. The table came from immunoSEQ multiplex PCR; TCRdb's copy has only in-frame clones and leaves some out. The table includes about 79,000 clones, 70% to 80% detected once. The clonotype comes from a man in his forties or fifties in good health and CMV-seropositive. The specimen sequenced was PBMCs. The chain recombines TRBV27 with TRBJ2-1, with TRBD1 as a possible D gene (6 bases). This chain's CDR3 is CATTDSKSYNEQFF. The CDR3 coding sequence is TGTGCCACCACGGACAGTAAATCCTACAATGAGCAGTTCTTC.